These 22 T cell receptor beta chains originate from one sample sequenced in a study of Graves' ophthalmopathy and Graves' hyperthyroidism. The sequenced template was RNA, covering the TCR beta CDR3 region. RT-PCR in the first round used HTBI primers; a second-round multiplex PCR followed. Via MiXCR, TCRdb re-called the multiplex PCR reads, giving one row per CDR3 protein. This sample has about 660,000 distinct CDR3 sequences; under 50% occur once, and the top ten carry about 3.3%. Sequences were obtained from peripheral blood. These receptors all stem from an adult man with Graves' ophthalmopathy.

The chain couples TRBV29-1 to TRBJ1-5; 8 nucleotides line up with TRBD1. The germline V gene encodes CDR1 SQVTM and CDR2 ANQGSEA. V lost 7 bases and J lost 6; bases outside the gene matches: 5. This CDR3 comprises 12 residues. The CDR3 sequence: CSGTGNCQPQHF. In DNA form, the CDR3 reads TGCAGCGGGACAGGGAACTGTCAGCCCCAGCATTTT. Using reference TRBV29-1 and TRBJ1-5 for the parts outside the CDR3, the full variable domain is SAVISQKPSRDICQRGTSLTIQCQVDSQVTMMFWYRQQPGQSLTLIATANQGSEATYESGFVIDKFPISRPNLTFSTLTVSNMSPEDSSIYLCSGTGNCQPQHFGDGTRLSIL.

There are many counts of this clonotype. The J gene is TRBJ1-1, the V gene TRBV20-1; TRBD1 matches 8 bases. V trimming: 1 base; J trimming: 3 bases; junction bases outside the gene matches: 4. Germline lookup yields CDR1 DFQATT and CDR2 SNEGSKA (reference sequence). This CDR3 spans 14 amino acids. This chain's CDR3 is CSARATTGDTEAFF. The CDR3, as DNA: TGCAGTGCTAGAGCAACGACAGGGGACACTGAAGCTTTCTTT.

This clonotype was counted a single time. The chain joins TRBV29-1 to TRBJ1-2; D possibly corresponds to TRBD1 (5 bases). The V and J ends lost 8 bases and 0 bases respectively, with 16 bases between them. The CDR3 is made up of 14 amino acids. CDR1 SQVTM and CDR2 ANQGSEA come from the germline V gene. CDR3 sequence reads: CSLVRDGPNYGYTF. The CDR3 bases are TGCAGCTTGGTCCGGGACGGACCTAACTATGGCTACACCTTC. Full variable domain (rest looked up from reference TRBV29-1 and TRBJ1-2): SAVISQKPSRDICQRGTSLTIQCQVDSQVTMMFWYRQQPGQSLTLIATANQGSEATYESGFVIDKFPISRPNLTFSTLTVSNMSPEDSSIYLCSLVRDGPNYGYTFGSGTRLTVV.

This clonotype was found many times. The CDR3, as DNA: TGTGCCAGCAGCCAAGTCGTTGGGACAGGGGGCGTTGGCACTGAAGCTTTCTTT. Translation gives CASSQVVGTGGVGTEAFF. This chain links TRBV11-1 with TRBJ1-1; 12 nucleotides align to TRBD1. This CDR3 region has 18 residues. Unmatched junction bases numbered 14, after V lost 5 bases and J lost 4 bases. The germline V gene has CDR1 SGHAT and CDR2 FQDESV (reference sequence).

As concerns this clonotype: It may be a read error: a sequence one base away is much more abundant. The chain employs TRBV7-8 and TRBJ1-1; D gene uncertain. V lost 7 bases, J lost 8 bases, and 17 bases lay in between. The CDR3 has 13 amino acids. In germline, CDR1 is SGHVS, CDR2 FQNEAQ. The CDR3 here is CASNFKTRGEAFF. In nucleotides, the CDR3 is TGTGCCAGCAATTTCAAGACCCGCGGGGAAGCTTTCTTT.

The chain has TRBV20-1 and TRBJ1-2; TRBD1 matches at 8 bases. CDR1 DFQATT and CDR2 SNEGSKA come from the germline V gene (reference sequence). This CDR3 has 10 residues. For the CDR3, the DNA is TGCAGCGCCGGGACAGGAGGAAACACCTTC. Translated, it gives CSAGTGGNTF.

Only a few counts were recorded for this clonotype. The rearrangement uses TRBV6-1 and TRBJ1-5; 7 bases map to TRBD1. Per the germline V gene, CDR1 is MNHNS and CDR2 is SASEGT. The V gene end was trimmed by 5 bases and the J gene end by 6 bases; junction bases not matched to a gene: 7. CDR3 length: 14 residues. CDR3 loop: CASSYPGGSQPQHF. CDR3 DNA: TGTGCCAGCAGTTACCCAGGGGGTAGTCAGCCCCAGCATTTT.

V is TRBV7-2 and J is TRBJ2-1, with 13 bases matching TRBD2. Germline-derived CDR1 and CDR2 are SGHTA and FQGNSA. This CDR3 region has 15 residues. The ends lost 2 bases at V and 8 bases at J; junction bases unmatched: 3. CDR3 protein: CASSLRLAGGDEQFF. CDR3 nucleotides: TGTGCCAGCAGCTTACGACTAGCGGGAGGCGATGAGCAGTTCTTC.

At least ten counts were recorded for this clonotype. The V gene is TRBV12-3 or TRBV12-4, the J gene TRBJ1-5; unclear D gene. The CDR3 spans 16 residues. V dropped 1 base and J dropped 7 bases, with 17 bases sitting between them. The CDR3 bases are TGTGCCAGCAGTTTAGACTTCGAGGCATTCGACCAGCCCCAGCATTTT. Translated: CASSLDFEAFDQPQHF.

This clonotype appeared many times. The rearrangement uses TRBV12-3 or TRBV12-4 and TRBJ2-7; TRBD2 might be the D (7 bases). V lost 5 bases to trimming and J lost 0 bases, with 11 bases between them. The CDR3 loop spans 14 amino acids. The CDR3 region has the DNA TGTGCCAGCAGTCCGGGGGGCAACTCCTACGAGCAGTACTTC. Encoded protein: CASSPGGNSYEQYF.

The V and J genes are TRBV9 and TRBJ2-7; a possible D gene is TRBD1 (6 bases). The CDR3 has 16 amino acids. V shed 0 bases and J shed 3 bases, with 16 bases lying between them. Looked up from germline, CDR1 is SGDLS and CDR2 is YYNGEE. The chain's CDR3 is CASSVGLRGANYEQYF. The CDR3, as DNA: TGTGCCAGCAGCGTAGGGCTCAGGGGCGCAAACTACGAGCAGTACTTC. Full variable domain (remainder filled in from reference TRBV9 and TRBJ2-7): DSGVTQTPKHLITATGQRVTLRCSPRSGDLSVYWYQQSLDQGLQFLIQYYNGEERAKGNILERFSAQQFPDLHSELNLSSLELGDSALYFCASSVGLRGANYEQYFGPGTRLTVT.

The chain combines TRBV11-1 with TRBJ2-5; D is perhaps TRBD1 (6 bases). Germline V gives CDR1 SGHAT, CDR2 FQDESV (reference sequence). Trimming cost V 1 base and J 5 bases, with 14 bases left between them. The CDR3 spans 15 residues. The CDR3 nucleotides are TGTGCCAGCAGCTTAGTAACAGGGTCTGAGGAGACCCAGTACTTC. Amino acid sequence: CASSLVTGSEETQYF.

There are many counts of this clonotype. The chain employs TRBV2 and TRBJ1-1, with 9 bases matching TRBD1. Germline V gene data show CDR1 as SNHLY and CDR2 as FYNNEI. V dropped 4 bases and J dropped 5; count of bases not matched to a gene: 5. The CDR3 sequence is 14 residues long. CDR3 nucleotide sequence: TGTGCCAGCAGTGGACAGGGGGTAACGACTGAAGCTTTCTTT. Its translation is CASSGQGVTTEAFF.

V and J are TRBV4-1 and TRBJ1-3, with unresolved D. The V end was cut by 3 bases, the J end by 2 bases, with 14 bases between. CDR1 and CDR2 (germline): MGHRA, YSYEKL. The CDR3 is 16 residues long. The CDR3 loop is CASSHTSAGAGNTIYF. CDR3 nucleotides: TGCGCCAGCAGCCATACCTCGGCGGGAGCTGGAAACACCATATATTTT.

Concerning this clonotype: One junction end does not reproduce the germline sequence, and a read error may be involved. The chain couples TRBV5-1 to TRBJ1-1, with D hard to call. Looked up from germline, CDR1 is SGHRS and CDR2 is YFSETQ. This CDR3 comprises 13 residues. CDR3 region: CASSLWALREALF. CDR3 nucleotide sequence: TGCGCCAGCAGCCTGTGGGCGTTGCGGGAAGCTCTCTTT.

This clonotype was found a few times. This chain links TRBV4-2 with TRBJ1-1, with 8 bases lining up with TRBD1. The CDR3 has 15 residues. The germline gives CDR1 LGHNA, CDR2 YNFKEQ. V was clipped by 2 bases and J by 5 bases; unmatched bases: 7. As DNA, the CDR3 is TGTGCCAGCAGCCAAACCACAGGGGGGGAAACTGAAGCTTTCTTT. This codes for CASSQTTGGETEAFF.

This rearrangement joins TRBV5-4 to TRBJ2-7; D call uncertain. Deletions cut 2 bases from V and 6 bases from J, with 6 bases between. This CDR3 has 11 amino acids. Germline V lookup: CDR1 SGHNT, CDR2 YYREEE (reference sequence). The CDR3 protein is CASSFKSEQYF. As DNA, the CDR3 is TGTGCCAGCAGCTTTAAGTCCGAGCAGTACTTC.

V is TRBV7-7 and J is TRBJ2-2; 7 positions agree with TRBD2. Looked up from germline, CDR1 is SSHAT and CDR2 is FNYEAQ (reference sequence). This CDR3 is 17 amino acids long. The trim removed 7 bases at V and 0 bases at J, leaving 11 bases unmatched. CDR3 region: CASKRRETDPNTGELFF. The CDR3 DNA sequence: TGTGCCAGCAAGAGGCGGGAGACAGATCCGAACACCGGGGAGCTGTTTTTT.

This clonotype was seen many times. The chain is built from TRBV6-1 and TRBJ2-7; D is tentatively TRBD1 or TRBD2 (6 bases each). The germline V gene encodes CDR1 MNHNS and CDR2 SASEGT. V dropped 8 bases and J dropped 2 bases, with 19 bases sitting between them. The CDR3 is 15 residues long. CDR3 in amino acids: CASCRGAGEAYEQYF. The CDR3 DNA sequence: TGTGCCAGCTGCCGAGGGGCAGGGGAGGCCTACGAGCAGTACTTC.

This clonotype was observed a handful of times. The J gene is TRBJ1-5, the V gene TRBV2; the D gene is possibly TRBD1 (6 bases). CDR3 length: 15 amino acids. Trimming took off 4 bases at V and 2 bases at J, with 12 bases between the two ends. CDR1 is SNHLY and CDR2 is FYNNEI in the germline V gene. CDR3 residues: CASSASEGGNQPQHF. In DNA, the CDR3 is TGTGCCAGCAGTGCTAGTGAGGGGGGCAATCAGCCCCAGCATTTT.

Concerning this clonotype: A much larger clonotype is one base distant, so this may be a read error. J is TRBJ2-7 and V is TRBV19; 9 nucleotides align to TRBD1. CDR1 LNHDA and CDR2 SQIVND come from the germline V gene (reference sequence). J lost 8 bases, V lost 6 bases, and 11 bases had no gene match. The CDR3 consists of 14 residues. This CDR3 reads CASSPGQGRRKQYF. DNA of the CDR3: TGTGCCAGTAGCCCGGGACAGGGAAGACGCAAGCAGTACTTC.

In this sample, this clonotype turned up many times. The J gene is TRBJ1-5, the V gene TRBV19, with 9 bases that match TRBD1. With 3 bases clipped from V and 5 bases from J, the junction kept 2 bases outside the gene matches. Germline values: CDR1 LNHDA, CDR2 SQIVND (reference sequence). The CDR3 is 14 residues long. CDR3 sequence reads: CASSIGTGHQPQHF. The CDR3 DNA sequence: TGTGCCAGTAGTATTGGGACAGGGCATCAGCCCCAGCATTTT. The full variable domain, rest sourced from reference TRBV19 and TRBJ1-5, is DGGITQSPKYLFRKEGQNVTLSCEQNLNHDAMYWYRQDPGQGLRLIYYSQIVNDFQKGDIAEGYSVSREKKESFPLTVTSAQKNPTAFYLCASSIGTGHQPQHFGDGTRLSIL.